This TCR beta chain was identified during a study of read filtering for tumor transcriptome and immune sequencing (dated by TCRdb to about 2020). Regarding the research as a whole: The cohort consisted of under 20 male and some 13 female patients, with a mean age of about 66 years and an age range of about 47 to 90. By revised international staging, fewer than ten patients were R-ISS I, about 16 were R-ISS II and 7 were R-ISS III. After DNase treatment, whole-transcriptome libraries were prepared using the TruSeq RNA Access Library Prep Kit. TCR-region mapped reads per sample ranged from about 4.05 to 11 million with IR-seq versus only roughly 80 to 1273 with RNA-seq. Using the same bone marrow samples, the study compared TCR repertoires obtained by targeted immune repertoire sequencing with those obtained by bulk whole-transcriptome sequencing. One of the main goals was to work out a read-filtering strategy for immune repertoire data, in particular whether clonotypes backed by only a single read should be removed. Study-level results and caveats: The correlation between IR-seq and RNA-seq shared clonotype proportions rose when single-read clonotypes were removed. The sorted CD138-negative fraction was a mixed bone marrow immune population, not purified T cells. Compared with RNA-seq, IR-seq captured clonotypes at much higher depth and more reliably, and a smaller IR-seq throughput was enough to identify most shared clonotypes. In IR-seq, about 82% of clonotypes but 3% to 4.5% of total reads were represented by single-read clonotypes, whereas in RNA-seq, 60% to 75% of clonotypes and around 40% of reads were represented by single-read clonotypes.

The Immunoverse kit was used to build TCR libraries from 400 ng RNA, with molecular barcoded adaptors covering alpha/delta and beta/gamma chains. TCR library preparation used the same RNA that was used for transcriptome sequencing. Sequencing of the TCR libraries was done on an Illumina HiSeq 4000 with 2 x 150 cycles. In the original analysis: TCR reads were aligned to human V, D, J and C references and assembled into CDR3 clonotypes with MiXCR, including quality filtering and error correction. The tcR package in R was used for analysis of clonotype counts and gene usage diversity. For inspection of raw mapping reads, RNA-seq reads were mapped by STAR aligner version 2.5.3a onto GRCh37 of the human genome. IR-seq fastq files were randomly downsampled with Seqtk 1.3 to test the effect of sequencing depth on detected clonotypes. In TCRdb, the public reads were trimmed at Q25 with fastp and aligned with MiXCR, with productive beta chains retained. Entries that share a CDR3 protein sequence are merged under the most common genes and DNA. What appears here as the V and J calls and clone size reflects TCRdb's work, not the paper's. The sample contains under 40,000 distinct CDR3 sequences, approximately 15% of them found a single time. The ten most abundant clones make up more than 15% of the sample.

Cut back by 0 bases and 4 bases, the V and J ends lie 12 bases apart. CDR1 and CDR2 were assigned from the germline V gene as LGHNA and YSLEER. Reading from cysteine to phenylalanine, the CDR3 counts 16 amino acids. The kept DNA is CDR3 alone, 48 bases in frame from the first base. Every patient had bone marrow sampled at the time of active disease. Bone marrow mononuclear cells were isolated by Ficoll-Hypaque density gradient centrifugation. Myeloma plasma cells were removed and CD138-negative cells were obtained by negative selection following labeling with CD138 magnetic microbeads on a MACS separator. Flow cytometry on an Attune NxT with CD138 antibodies was used to check the purity of the isolated cells. Total RNA was extracted with TRIzol reagent and quantified with a NanoDrop spectrophotometer. Paired RNA-seq and IR-seq were performed on each patient's CD138-negative bone marrow sample. With respect to this clonotype: Its cognate antigen has yet to be identified. No quality values exist for individual bases; no much larger clone is one base distant.

The sample consisted of a population of CD138-negative cells sorted from bone marrow. In light of the paper, this sample's cell subset or site label describes: bone marrow mononuclear cells depleted of CD138+ plasma/myeloma cells by negative magnetic selection. This chain is built from TRBV4-3 and TRBJ2-2, with no D gene named confidently. The sequence was collected from a donor at least 40 years old with multiple myeloma. The CDR3 here reads CASSQDGLLLTGELFF. The base sequence is TGCGCCAGCAGCCAAGATGGCCTTCTTCTCACCGGGGAGCTGTTTTTT.